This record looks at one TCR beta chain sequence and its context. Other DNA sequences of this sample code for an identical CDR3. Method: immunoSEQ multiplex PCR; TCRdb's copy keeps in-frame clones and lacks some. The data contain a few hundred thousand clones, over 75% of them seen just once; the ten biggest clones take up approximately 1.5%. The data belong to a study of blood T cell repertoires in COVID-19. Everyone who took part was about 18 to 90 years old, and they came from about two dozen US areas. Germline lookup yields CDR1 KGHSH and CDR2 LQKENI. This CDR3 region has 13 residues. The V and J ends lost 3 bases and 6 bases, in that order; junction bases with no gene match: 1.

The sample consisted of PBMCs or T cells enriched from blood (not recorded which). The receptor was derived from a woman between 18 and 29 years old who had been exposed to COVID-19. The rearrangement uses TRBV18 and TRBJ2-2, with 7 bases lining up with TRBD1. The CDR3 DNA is TGTGCCAGCTCACCTCAGGGGGCCGGGGAGCTGTTTTTT. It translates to CASSPQGAGELFF. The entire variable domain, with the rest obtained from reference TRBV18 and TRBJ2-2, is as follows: NAGVMQNPRHLVRRRGQEARLRCSPMKGHSHVYWYRQLPEEGLKFMVYLQKENIIDESGMPKERFSAEFPKEGPSILRIQQVVRGDSAAYFCASSPQGAGELFFGEGSRLTVL.